A single T cell receptor (beta chain) is shown here with its context. The antigen is undetermined. This entry belongs to a study of T-cell memory formation after mild COVID-19. Study-wide results and caveats: For contracting clones, CD4+ ones sat mainly in CM and EM, CD8+ in EMRA.

TCR alpha and TCR beta cDNA libraries with sample barcodes and UMIs came from 5'RACE using constant-segment primers. TCRdb reprocessed the 5' RACE reads with MiXCR, giving one entry per CDR3 protein. The data contain fewer than 350,000 distinct CDR3 sequences, around a sixth of them singletons. The CDR3 is 16 amino acids. Germline V lookup: CDR1 DFQATT, CDR2 SNEGSKA (reference sequence). The V end was cut by 0 bases, the J end by 3 bases, with 15 bases between. The source of this sequence is a man aged 18 to 30 who had mild COVID-19 (a few samples of this study predate the infection). Cell type and time point are not known. The sequenced material came from PBMCs or a T cell subset sorted from them (not recorded which). This chain joins TRBV20-1 and TRBJ2-1; D is undetermined. CDR3 sequence reads: CSARDTEIYYYNEQFF. The CDR3, as DNA: TGCAGTGCTAGAGATACCGAGATCTACTACTACAATGAGCAGTTCTTC.